This TCR beta chain was captured by sequencing in a study of blood T cells in healthy people across ages (dated by TCRdb to 2013 to 2016). With regard to the full study: In model experiments, template switching captured about one uniquely barcoded TCR beta cDNA molecule for every two T cells. Using deep sequencing normalized with unique cDNA molecular identifiers, the study measured how TCR beta repertoire diversity changes with age. Donors were grouped into four age groups: young (average roughly 15 years), middle-aged (about 40), aged (around 60) and long-lived (approximately 78). To avoid experimental bias, donors of different ages were randomly spread across the sequencing lanes. For two donors (one aged 18 to 29 and one aged 80 or older), the study analyzed two additional independent replicas of 1 million unique cDNA reads from the same blood draw. Broad study findings and their caveats: Conclusive comparison of naive and antigen-experienced compartments was prevented by the profiling of bulk unsorted PBMCs. Estimates of total diversity from one million sequenced T cells were regarded as lower bounds and underestimates. As age increased, observed TCR beta diversity per million T cells dropped in a roughly linear way, and a significant reduction was already evident by age 40. Donor CMV infection status was unknown, potentially confounding age-related changes in expanded clonotypes. A strong correlation was found between observed TCR beta diversity and the percentage of naive T cells measured by flow cytometry. The long-lived group showed more naive CD4+ T cells, fewer expanded clones and increased TCR diversity than the aged group, suggesting age selection.

To prepare the library, 5' RACE was applied. Reads for this sample came from an Illumina HiSeq 2500. A second roughly 7 to 11 cycle PCR used a sample-barcoded 5' primer and a J-beta primer mix. Each TCR beta cDNA molecule received a unique molecular identifier from a template-switch 5' adaptor carrying 12 random nucleotides. At least 2.5 million CDR3-containing paired-end reads were obtained from each sample. First-strand cDNA was synthesized from all RNA with the Mint cDNA synthesis kit, primed by a TRBC-specific oligonucleotide. After uracil-DNA glycosylase treatment, a first 18-cycle PCR used universal primers M1SS and BC2_uni_R on all cDNA. The published analysis was carried out like this. For normalization, 1 million high-quality reads, each with a distinct molecular identifier, were randomly selected from each sample. Instead of being binned into consensus sequences, reads that shared molecular identifiers were thrown out. MiTCR, set to a Q25 quality threshold and the strictest error-elimination algorithm, was used for CDR3 identification, clonotype clustering and error correction. Lower-bound total TCR beta diversity was estimated with a nonparametric unseen species model using Euler transformation. In TCRdb, the public reads were trimmed at Q25 with fastp and aligned with MiXCR, with productive beta chains retained. Entries are consolidated by CDR3 protein sequence, retaining the most common genes and DNA. V and J calls and clone size were set by TCRdb, not the authors. The sample data list about 1.5 million distinct CDR3 sequences, and approximately 39% of these were observed just once. Together, the top ten hold about 3.8% of the sample.

The donors were about 40 Caucasian individuals from Russia, aged 6 to 90 years, who were systemically healthy. Each donor gave roughly 9 milliliters of peripheral blood, drawn into EDTA-treated Vacutainer tubes. Ficoll-Paque density-gradient centrifugation was used to isolate PBMCs, with at least 7 million per sample. Total RNA, at least 6 micrograms per sample, was extracted from PBMCs with Trizol reagent. For every donor, flow cytometry on a PBMC aliquot measured the percentage of naive CD45RAhigh/CD27high T cells. CDR1 SQVTM and CDR2 ANQGSEA were looked up in the germline V gene. Reading from cysteine to phenylalanine, the CDR3 counts 17 amino acids. CDR3 DNA only is kept here, 51 bases in frame from base 1. With respect to this clonotype: The antigen it binds to is not known. No much larger clonotype is one base removed from it; base qualities were not supplied.

The TCR originated in a woman between 18 and 29 years old in good health. Sequenced: blood. This sequence uses TRBV29-1 and TRBJ2-5; the central 7 bases match TRBD2. The end of the DNA is better explained by TRBJ2-7, so the J call may be wrong. The bases are TGCAGCGTTGGGGGGGAGGTAGCGGGTCTTTCCGCCTACGAGCAGTACTTC. The encoded protein is CSVGGEVAGLSAYEQYF.